These 2 T cell receptor beta chains share one sample of origin, sequenced in a study of blood T cell repertoires in COVID-19. Clones were sequenced by immunoSEQ multiplex PCR, and TCRdb holds only the in-frame ones, with some missing. The sample has about 55,000 clones; 85% to 90% are singletons. The specimen sequenced was peripheral blood. The receptors come from a man aged 55 to 70 with active COVID-19.

J is TRBJ1-5 and V is TRBV4-1, with D perhaps TRBD1 (5 bases). The V gene's germline CDR1 is MGHRA and CDR2 YSYEKL. The CDR3 runs to 14 residues. Trimming took off 0 bases at V and 2 bases at J, with 5 bases between the two ends. For the CDR3, the DNA is TGCGCCAGCAGCCAAGAACAGGGCAATCAGCCCCAGCATTTT. It is translated as CASSQEQGNQPQHF.

This clone appeared a single time. The CDR3 loop reads CASSRPGTGNEKLFF. The DNA of the CDR3 is TGCGCCAGCAGCCGACCCGGGACAGGGAATGAAAAACTGTTTTTT. The chain is built from TRBV4-1 and TRBJ1-4; 9 nucleotides align to TRBD1. There are 15 residues in the CDR3. Unmatched junction bases numbered 5, after V lost 4 bases and J lost 5 bases. In germline, CDR1 is MGHRA, CDR2 YSYEKL.